This TCR beta chain was identified in a study of T cells in Graves' hyperthyroidism and ophthalmopathy. The study, taken as a whole, reports: The model's output predicted ophthalmopathy at a median of about 6.5 months prior to onset.

Note on this clonotype: Its antigen is undetermined.

Amplified regions were TCR beta CDR3 sequences from RNA transcripts. The HTBI set primed first-round TCR CDR3 RT-PCR. Via MiXCR, TCRdb re-called the multiplex PCR reads, giving one row per CDR3 protein. The table lists about 37,000 distinct CDR3 sequences, 40% to 65% of them singletons. Germline V gives CDR1 DFQATT, CDR2 SNEGSKA (reference sequence). The CDR3 runs to 12 residues. The J segment lost 3 bases and the V segment lost 3 bases, leaving 2 bases of the junction unmatched. The TCR sequence derives from a man between 40 and 49 years old with Graves' ophthalmopathy. The sequenced material came from blood. The chain employs TRBV20-1 and TRBJ2-7; 7 positions agree with TRBD1. As DNA, the CDR3 is TGCAGTGCTAGGGGGACAGTCTACGAGCAGTACTTC. Translating gives CSARGTVYEQYF.